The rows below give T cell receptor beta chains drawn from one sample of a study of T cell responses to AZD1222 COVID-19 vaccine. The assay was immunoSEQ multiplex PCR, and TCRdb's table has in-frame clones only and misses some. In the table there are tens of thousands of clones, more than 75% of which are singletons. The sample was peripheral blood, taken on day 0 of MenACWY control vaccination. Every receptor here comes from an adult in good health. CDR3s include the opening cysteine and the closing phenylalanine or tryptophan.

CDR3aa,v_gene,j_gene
CASSQRLAGTPYEQYF,TRBV18,TRBJ2-7
CASSLEGPGDTQYF,TRBV5-1,TRBJ2-3
CASSLDGGARRETQYF,TRBV11-2,TRBJ2-5
CASSQEKWGEQFF,TRBV14,TRBJ2-1
CASSSQGSSGTDTQYF,TRBV28,TRBJ2-3
CASRGPGQDNEKLFF,TRBV28,TRBJ1-4
CSARRGRTQYF,TRBV20-1,TRBJ2-3
CASSPRGQLYEQYF,TRBV3-1/TRBV3-2,TRBJ2-7
CATQPGLRDTQYF,TRBV28,TRBJ2-3
CASRAEETQYF,TRBV2,TRBJ2-5
CASRDGRSSYNSPLHF,TRBV5-1,TRBJ1-6
CASSWTSGEGETQYF,TRBV5-1,TRBJ2-5
CATKDRLNSPLHF,TRBV28,TRBJ1-6
CASSFDREDTIYF,TRBV5-4,TRBJ1-3
CSVEISDGYTF,TRBV29-1,TRBJ1-2
CASSLTAAGGNTIYF,TRBV7-6,TRBJ1-3
CAIRTGTGGFDTQYF,TRBV10-3,TRBJ2-3
CASSSTRERWDQYF,TRBV28,TRBJ2-5
CASSRPPGEGQFF,TRBV5-1,TRBJ2-1
CAISAGQVGQPQHF,TRBV10-3,TRBJ1-5